The entry below describes one T cell receptor (beta chain). Its antigen is unidentified. The data belong to a study of T cell clusters in autoimmune cytopenias. Tens of thousands of genome equivalents of blood DNA were amplified for TRB. TRB was amplified by touch-down multiplex PCR, primer pools A and B combined. TCRdb reanalyzed the multiplex PCR reads, giving one entry per CDR3 protein sequence and no DNA. This sample's table has a few thousand distinct CDR3 sequences. Study-level findings and limits: Primary autoimmune cytopenia patients seemingly lacked the physiological T cell clusters found in healthy donors.

The CDR3 contains 11 residues. The sequencing input was peripheral blood. The chain is built from TRBV12-3 or TRBV12-4 and TRBJ2-3. The clonotype originates from a human donor with an autoimmune cytopenia or autoimmune hepatitis (not recorded which). The CDR3 protein is CASFSTDTQYF.